What follows are 9 T cell receptor beta chains derived from one specimen sequenced in a study of cytomegalovirus exposure and HLA in healthy donors. The primer mix had 60 Vbeta and 13 Jbeta primers. Sequenced by immunoSEQ multiplex PCR; TCRdb stores in-frame clones only, minus some. The sample consists of approximately 130,000 clones, 70% to 80% of them appearing once. The sequenced material came from PBMCs. These receptor sequences come from a woman aged 55 to 70 in good health and CMV-seropositive.

The chain is built from TRBV5-1 and TRBJ2-1; tentatively, D is TRBD2 (5 bases). V lost 4 bases to trimming and J lost 4 bases, with 6 bases between them. Germline assignment: CDR1 SGHRS and CDR2 YFSETQ. CDR3 length: 12 residues. The CDR3 loop is CASSPGYNEQFF. Written as DNA, the CDR3 is TGCGCCAGCAGCCCGGGATACAATGAGCAGTTCTTC.

This clone was counted a single time. The chain carries TRBV11-2 and TRBJ1-2, with a possible D match to TRBD1 (6 bases). CDR3 length: 14 residues. Germline V lookup: CDR1 SGHAT, CDR2 FQNNGV. Trimming cost V 5 bases and J 6 bases, with 16 bases left between them. The CDR3: CASSRTGRANGYTF. DNA for the CDR3: TGTGCCAGCAGCCGAACAGGGAGGGCAAATGGCTACACCTTC.

The chain is built from TRBV6-6 and TRBJ1-1; D is ambiguous. Trimming removed 2 bases at V and 6 bases at J, with 10 bases between. Germline V gene sequence: CDR1 MNHNY, CDR2 SVGAGI (reference sequence). The CDR3 consists of 13 residues. In DNA, the CDR3 is TGTGCCAGCAGTTACGCGCCCGGGGCTGAAGCTTTCTTT. Translated, it gives CASSYAPGAEAFF.

The chain joins TRBV5-1 to TRBJ2-3, with 9 bases identical to TRBD2. The V segment lost 4 bases and the J segment 4 bases; nucleotides outside the gene matches: 16. Germline CDR1 reads SGHRS; CDR2 reads YFSETQ. The CDR3 spans 18 residues. In DNA form, the CDR3 reads TGCGCCAGCAGCCCTCTACTGGCGGGGGGGCTGATTGCAGATACGCAGTATTTT. The encoded protein is CASSPLLAGGLIADTQYF.

The V and J genes are TRBV6-5 and TRBJ1-1; a weak D match, TRBD1 (6 bases). The ends were cut back, 5 bases at V and 2 bases at J, with 12 bases in the middle. Germline V CDR1 and CDR2: MNHEY, SVGAGI. The CDR3 runs to 14 residues. In DNA, the CDR3 is TGTGCCAGCAGTGGTACAGGGTTTAACACTGAAGCTTTCTTT. It encodes CASSGTGFNTEAFF.

V and J are TRBV6-5 and TRBJ2-7, with 7 bases matching TRBD2. J lost 4 bases, V lost 2 bases, and 5 bases had no gene match. Germline V lookup: CDR1 MNHEY, CDR2 SVGAGI. CDR3 size: 14 residues. The CDR3 DNA follows: TGTGCCAGCAGTTACACCGCGGGGGTTTACGAGCAGTACTTC. It is translated as CASSYTAGVYEQYF.

The chain's CDR3 is CASSPGTGFSPLHF. The CDR3, as DNA: TGTGCCAGCAGTCCCGGGACAGGATTTTCACCCCTCCACTTT. The chain joins TRBV13 to TRBJ1-6; 8 nucleotides align to TRBD1. The V and J ends lost 6 bases and 9 bases, in that order; junction bases with no gene match: 7. This CDR3 region has 14 residues. CDR1 and CDR2 (germline): PRHDT, FYEKMQ (reference sequence).

On this clone: Germline and junction disagree at one end, which may indicate a read error. The genes are TRBV7-9 and TRBJ2-6; a weak D match, TRBD2 (5 bases). CDR3 length: 15 residues. Germline-derived CDR1 and CDR2 are SEHNR and FQNEAQ (reference sequence). The CDR3 protein is CSSSRTDSGANVLTF. The CDR3 bases are TGTTCCAGCAGCCGGACTGACTCTGGGGCCAACGTCCTGACTTTC.

The rearrangement links TRBV28 to TRBJ2-7; TRBD1 agrees at 9 bases. The CDR3 consists of 16 residues. V lost 6 bases and J lost 2; bases outside the gene matches: 11. The V gene's germline CDR1 is MDHEN and CDR2 SYDVKM. The CDR3 nucleotides are TGTGCCAGCAGCTACCTCGGGACAGGGAGGACCTACGAGCAGTACTTC. This codes for CASSYLGTGRTYEQYF.